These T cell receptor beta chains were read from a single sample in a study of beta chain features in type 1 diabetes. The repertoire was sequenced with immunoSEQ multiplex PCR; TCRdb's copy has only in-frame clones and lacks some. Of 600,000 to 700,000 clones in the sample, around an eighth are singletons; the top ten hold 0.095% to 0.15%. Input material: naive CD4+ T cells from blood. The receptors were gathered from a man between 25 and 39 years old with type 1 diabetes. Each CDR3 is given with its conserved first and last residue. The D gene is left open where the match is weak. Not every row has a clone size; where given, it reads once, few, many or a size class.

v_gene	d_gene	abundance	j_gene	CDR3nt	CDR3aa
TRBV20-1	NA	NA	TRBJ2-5	TGCAGTGCTAGAGGGGGGGAGACCCAGTACTTC	CSARGGETQYF
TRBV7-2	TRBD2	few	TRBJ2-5	TGTGCCAGCAGCTTTTCTGCTAGCGGGGTCTCGGCCCAGTACTTC	CASSFSASGVSAQYF
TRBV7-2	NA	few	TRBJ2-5	TGTGCCAGCAGCCTCTTCGGGCAAGAGACCCAGTACTTC	CASSLFGQETQYF
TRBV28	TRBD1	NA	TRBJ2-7	TGTGCCAGCAACCCCGGGACAGGGATCGAGCAGTACTTC	CASNPGTGIEQYF
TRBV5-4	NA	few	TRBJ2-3	TGTGCCAGCAGCTTTTGGACTACCGGCACAGATACGCAGTATTTT	CASSFWTTGTDTQYF
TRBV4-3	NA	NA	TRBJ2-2	TGCGCCAGCAGCCAAGGGGGTCAGTCCCAAGACACCGGGGAGCTGTTTTTT	CASSQGGQSQDTGELFF
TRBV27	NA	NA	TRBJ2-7	TGTGCCAGCAGTTGGCCCGGACGTTTAGAGCAGTACTTC	CASSWPGRLEQYF
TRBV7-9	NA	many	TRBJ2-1	TGTGCCAGCAGCTTAGTTTGGGGAGACAATGAGCAGTTCTTC	CASSLVWGDNEQFF
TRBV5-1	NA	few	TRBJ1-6	TGCGCCAGCAGCGTCACAGGGTTAGATTCACCCCTCCACTTT	CASSVTGLDSPLHF
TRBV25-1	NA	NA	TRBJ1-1	TGTGCCAGCAGTCCCAGGGCTATGAACACTGAAGCTTTCTTT	CASSPRAMNTEAFF
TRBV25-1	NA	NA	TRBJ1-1	TGTGCCAGCAGCCCCACTAAGGCGAACGGGGTCACTGAAGCTTTCTTT	CASSPTKANGVTEAFF
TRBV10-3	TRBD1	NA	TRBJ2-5	TGTGCCATCAGTGAAGCAGGACAGGAGCGCGAGACCCAGTACTTC	CAISEAGQERETQYF
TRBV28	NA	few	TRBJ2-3	TGTGCCAGCAGTCCAGGGGTGGATACGCAGTATTTT	CASSPGVDTQYF
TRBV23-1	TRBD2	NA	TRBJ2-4	TGCGCATGGTACCCCCAACCGGGGGGGGGTTACTTC	CAWYPQPGGGYF
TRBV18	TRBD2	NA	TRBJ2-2	TGTGCCAGCTCACCACGGGGGACTAGAGACTTCACCGGGGAGCTGTTTTTT	CASSPRGTRDFTGELFF
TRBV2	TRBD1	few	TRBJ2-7	TGTGCCAGCAGTGACGGGACAGGGGGTAACGAGCAGTACTTC	CASSDGTGGNEQYF
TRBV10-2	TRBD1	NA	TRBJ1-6	TGCGCCATCCGACAGGGAGAGGGATCACCCCTCCACTTT	CAIRQGEGSPLHF
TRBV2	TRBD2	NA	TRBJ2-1	TGTGCCAGCAGTCCGCGGGGGACCTACAATGAGCAGTTCTTC	CASSPRGTYNEQFF
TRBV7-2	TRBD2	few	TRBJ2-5	TGTGCCAGCAGCCGTTCTAGCGGCAAGGGAGAGACCCAGTACTTC	CASSRSSGKGETQYF
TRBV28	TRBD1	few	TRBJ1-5	TGTGCCAGCACCAGGACAGGGGGGCACAATCAGCCCCAGCATTTT	CASTRTGGHNQPQHF
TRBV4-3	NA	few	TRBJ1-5	TGCGCCAGCAGCCCATCCTCAGGAACCAATCAGCCCCAGCATTTT	CASSPSSGTNQPQHF
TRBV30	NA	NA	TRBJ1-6	TGTGCCTGGAGGCCACCAGGGAGCTCCTATAATTCACCCCTCCACTTT	CAWRPPGSSYNSPLHF
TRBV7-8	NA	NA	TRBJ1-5	TGTGCCAGCAGCTTAGGACGGACCCTGGAGCAGCCCCAGCATTTT	CASSLGRTLEQPQHF
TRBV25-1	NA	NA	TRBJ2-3	TGTGCCACCGACGGGATCCAAGGGTATACGCAGTATTTT	CATDGIQGYTQYF
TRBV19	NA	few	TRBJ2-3	TGTGCCAGTAGCGCAGGGTGGAGTGGGACAGATACGCAGTATTTT	CASSAGWSGTDTQYF
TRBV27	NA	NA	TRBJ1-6	TGTGCCAGCAGTCCCAACAGGCCACATAATTCACCCCTCCACTTT	CASSPNRPHNSPLHF
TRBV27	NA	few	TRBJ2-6	TGTGCCAGCAGTTTAAGGGGGGCCAACGTCCTGACTTTC	CASSLRGANVLTF
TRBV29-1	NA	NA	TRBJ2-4	TGCAGCTACCTGGGGGCCGAAACCAAAAACATTCAGTACTTC	CSYLGAETKNIQYF
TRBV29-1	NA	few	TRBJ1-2	TGCAGCGTTCAGCGTCATTCTGACAGCCTTAACTATGGCTACACCTTC	CSVQRHSDSLNYGYTF
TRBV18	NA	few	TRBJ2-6	TGTGCCAGCTCATCGACAGGTTCGGCTGGGGCCAACGTCCTGACTTTC	CASSSTGSAGANVLTF
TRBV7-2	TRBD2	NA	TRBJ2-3	TGTGCCAGCAGCTTAGGCGGACTAGCGGGGTCCACAGATACGCAGTATTTT	CASSLGGLAGSTDTQYF
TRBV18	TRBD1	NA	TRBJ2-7	TGTGCCAGCTCATCAGGACAGGGTAACTCCTACGAGCAGTACTTC	CASSSGQGNSYEQYF
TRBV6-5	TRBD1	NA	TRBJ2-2	TGTGCCAGCAGTTGGGGGACAGGGAACACCGGGGAGCTGTTTTTT	CASSWGTGNTGELFF
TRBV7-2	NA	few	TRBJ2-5	TGTGCCAGCAGCCCACGTCCGGGGGTAACCCAGTACTTC	CASSPRPGVTQYF
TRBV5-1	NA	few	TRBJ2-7	TGCGCCAGCAGCTCCTTAGACAGGACCTCCTACGAGCAGTACTTC	CASSSLDRTSYEQYF
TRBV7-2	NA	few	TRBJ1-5	TGTGCCAGCAGCTTAGTCGGTTCGGCAGGGGAATCCAATCAGCCCCAGCATTTT	CASSLVGSAGESNQPQHF
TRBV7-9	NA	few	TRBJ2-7	TGTGCCAGCAGCCCCCAAACACACTTGGACTTC	CASSPQTHLDF
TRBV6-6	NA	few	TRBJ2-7	TGTGCCAGCAGAATCAGGGAGGACGAGCAGTACTTC	CASRIREDEQYF
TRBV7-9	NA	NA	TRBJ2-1	TGTGCCAGCAGCTTCGGGGCGTACAATGAGCAGTTCTTC	CASSFGAYNEQFF
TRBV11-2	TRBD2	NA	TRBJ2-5	TGTGCCAGCAGCTCGGGACTACGAGAGACCCAGTACTTC	CASSSGLRETQYF
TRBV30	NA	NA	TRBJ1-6	TGTGCCTGGGAGCCCCTACAGGGATATAATTCACCCCTCCACTTT	CAWEPLQGYNSPLHF
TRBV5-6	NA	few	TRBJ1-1	TGTGCCAGCACCCCCGTTAGGTCCCTTTTGGTTGGGTACACTGAAGCTTTCTTT	CASTPVRSLLVGYTEAFF
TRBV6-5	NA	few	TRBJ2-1	TGTGCCAGCAGTTACCCACAGAGCTCCGTTGAGCAGTTCTTC	CASSYPQSSVEQFF
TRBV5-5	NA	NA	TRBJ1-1	TGTGCCAGCAGCATCCCGTCTGGTGGGGCTGAAGCTTTCTTT	CASSIPSGGAEAFF
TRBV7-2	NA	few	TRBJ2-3	TGTGCCAGCAGCTATGGAGGGTCGTTAACCACAGATACGCAGTATTTT	CASSYGGSLTTDTQYF
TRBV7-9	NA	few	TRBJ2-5	TGTGCCAGCAGCCCAAAACAGAGGACTTCCATTCTGACCCAGTACTTC	CASSPKQRTSILTQYF